This entry lists 32 T cell receptor beta chains sequenced from one sample in a study of blood T cell repertoires in COVID-19. Produced via immunoSEQ multiplex PCR; TCRdb's table is partial and in-frame only. The sample includes about 130,000 clones, around 87% seen only once; the top ten take 2% to 3%. The sample consisted of peripheral blood. The receptors shown here come from a man aged 45-65 years with active COVID-19.

The chain uses TRBV7-6 and TRBJ2-3; 8 nucleotides line up with TRBD1. The J segment lost 5 bases and the V segment lost 1 base, leaving 8 bases of the junction unmatched. Per the germline V gene, CDR1 is SGHVS and CDR2 is FNYEAQ. The CDR3 has 16 residues. The CDR3 protein is CASSLEGRGLRDTQYF. Here the CDR3 DNA reads TGTGCCAGCAGCTTAGAGGGCAGGGGGCTTAGAGATACGCAGTATTTT.

The chain recombines TRBV6-5 with TRBJ1-2; no clear D gene. Germline values: CDR1 MNHEY, CDR2 SVGAGI. The germline V and J ends were trimmed by 0 bases and 0 bases, with 8 bases remaining between them. The CDR3 sequence is 15 residues long. The CDR3 DNA is TGTGCCAGCAGTTACTCAAGCCTTGCTAACTATGGCTACACCTTC. It is translated as CASSYSSLANYGYTF.

The rearrangement joins TRBV6-6 to TRBJ1-2; D gene ambiguous. V was cut by 4 bases and J by 8 bases, with 11 bases left in between. CDR1 and CDR2 from the germline V gene are MNHNY and SVGAGI (reference sequence). The CDR3 loop spans 12 amino acids. CDR3 in amino acids: CASSSLGEGYTF. The CDR3 DNA reads as TGTGCCAGCAGTTCCCTCGGGGAGGGCTACACCTTC.

The chain has TRBV12-5 and TRBJ1-2; D gene uncertain. Trimming stripped 8 bases from V and 7 bases from J, with 14 bases between. Germline CDR1 and CDR2: LGHNT and FRNRAP. CDR3 size: 12 residues. Here the CDR3 DNA reads TGTGCTAGTTATCCAGAGGCGGGTGGCTACACCTTC. It encodes CASYPEAGGYTF.

J is TRBJ1-1 and V is TRBV5-1, with D unresolved. Germline V lookup: CDR1 SGHRS, CDR2 YFSETQ. The CDR3 loop spans 14 amino acids. V was cut by 0 bases and J by 5 bases, with 11 bases left in between. CDR3 sequence: CASSLGQKETEAFF. In nucleotides, the CDR3 is TGCGCCAGCAGCTTGGGGCAGAAGGAGACTGAAGCTTTCTTT. Complete variable domain (other parts from reference TRBV5-1 and TRBJ1-1): KAGVTQTPRYLIKTRGQQVTLSCSPISGHRSVSWYQQTPGQGLQFLFEYFSETQRNKGNFPGRFSGRQFSNSRSEMNVSTLELGDSALYLCASSLGQKETEAFFGQGTRLTVV.

This clone has a single count. V gene TRBV6-2 or TRBV6-3 combines with J gene TRBJ1-2; tentatively, D is TRBD1 (6 bases). Deletions cut 6 bases from V and 4 bases from J, with 12 bases between. This CDR3 spans 13 amino acids. Germline V lookup: CDR1 MNHEY, CDR2 SVGEGT. The CDR3 region has the DNA TGTGCCAGCAGCGACAGGCTGGGCTATGGCTACACCTTC. Translation: CASSDRLGYGYTF.

This clone was counted only a few times. This chain joins TRBV9 and TRBJ1-1; tentatively, D is TRBD1 (5 bases). Germline values: CDR1 SGDLS, CDR2 YYNGEE. V was clipped by 0 bases and J by 1 base, with 10 bases between them. The CDR3 is 15 amino acids. The CDR3 spells CASSVGSDKNTEAFF. CDR3 in DNA: TGTGCCAGCAGCGTAGGTTCGGACAAGAACACTGAAGCTTTCTTT.

J is TRBJ2-1 and V is TRBV7-2, with D perhaps matching TRBD2 (6 bases). V lost 0 bases to trimming and J lost 2 bases, with 8 bases between them. Per germline, CDR1 SGHTA and CDR2 FQGNSA. This CDR3 contains 15 residues. The CDR3 DNA follows: TGTGCCAGCAGCTTAGCGCGGGGCACCTACAATGAGCAGTTCTTC. Protein sequence: CASSLARGTYNEQFF.

The CDR3 DNA follows: TGTGCCAGCAGTTACGGGCGGGGAAAAAACTATGGCTACACCTTC. Translation gives CASSYGRGKNYGYTF. This sequence joins TRBV6-5 and TRBJ1-2, with no clear D. Germline CDR1 MNHEY, CDR2 SVGAGI. The CDR3 runs 15 residues. Between the trimmed V and J ends, which lost 2 bases and 2 bases, there was a span of 12 bases.

This sequence joins TRBV5-6 and TRBJ2-3; D is perhaps TRBD2 (7 bases). The CDR3 consists of 16 residues. The V end lost 4 bases, the J end lost 3 bases, and 18 bases lay between the germline ends. In germline, CDR1 is SGHDT, CDR2 YYEEEE. The CDR3 region has the DNA TGTGCCAGCAGCCCCTGGGAGGGGAGGGGGACAGATACGCAGTATTTT. This sequence encodes CASSPWEGRGTDTQYF.

This clone was counted a single time. J is TRBJ2-7 and V is TRBV19; TRBD1 matches 10 bases. The CDR3 totals 15 residues. J lost 0 bases, V lost 5 bases, and 4 bases had no gene match. CDR1 LNHDA and CDR2 SQIVND come from the germline V gene (reference sequence). CDR3 sequence (DNA): TGTGCCAGTAGTTCCCGGACAGGGGGCTCCTACGAGCAGTACTTC. Its translation is CASSSRTGGSYEQYF.

This rearrangement joins TRBV19 to TRBJ1-2; D ambiguous. The germline V gene encodes CDR1 LNHDA and CDR2 SQIVND (reference sequence). This CDR3 region has 14 residues. The V end was cut by 3 bases, the J end by 2 bases, with 10 bases between. The CDR3 reads CASSISKTNYGYTF. CDR3 nucleotide sequence: TGTGCCAGTAGTATTTCAAAGACAAACTATGGCTACACCTTC.

The chain uses TRBV29-1 and TRBJ1-2; D may be TRBD1 (5 bases). The CDR3 sequence is 18 residues long. With 0 bases removed from V and 4 bases from J, the gap between germline ends came to 24 bases. The V gene's germline CDR1 is SQVTM and CDR2 ANQGSEA. The CDR3 DNA reads as TGCAGCGTTGAAGATCTTCTGGGGTTGAGGGGAGGGTCCTATGGCTACACCTTC. The encoded protein is CSVEDLLGLRGGSYGYTF.

This clone was recorded once. This chain joins TRBV5-1 and TRBJ1-1; D is undetermined. Germline CDR1 SGHRS, CDR2 YFSETQ. The CDR3 has 14 residues. V shed 0 bases and J shed 5 bases, with 11 bases lying between them. DNA for the CDR3: TGCGCCAGCAGCTTGGTTGGGAGGAGAACTGAAGCTTTCTTT. Its protein product is CASSLVGRRTEAFF.

The chain couples TRBV18 to TRBJ1-1; tentatively, D is TRBD1 (6 bases). This CDR3 is 13 amino acids long. V lost 4 bases and J 1 base, leaving 7 bases between the germline ends. The V gene's germline CDR1 is KGHSH and CDR2 LQKENI. CDR3 nucleotides: TGTGCCAGCTCACGGGGACAGAACACTGAAGCTTTCTTT. Translated, it gives CASSRGQNTEAFF.

The chain carries TRBV5-1 and TRBJ2-3; D not certain. The germline V and J ends were trimmed by 1 base and 0 bases, with 9 bases remaining between them. CDR1 and CDR2 (germline): SGHRS, YFSETQ. The CDR3 is 15 amino acids. In DNA, the CDR3 is TGCGCCAGCAGCTTGATGACTCCTAGCACAGATACGCAGTATTTT. This sequence encodes CASSLMTPSTDTQYF.

The chain is built from TRBV3-1 (or the pseudogene TRBV3-2) and TRBJ2-5, with 7 nucleotides matching TRBD1. V shed 3 bases and J 5 bases; nucleotides not matched to a gene: 3. Looked up from germline, CDR1 is LGHDT and CDR2 is YNNKEL (reference sequence). The CDR3 is 13 residues long. CDR3 DNA sequence: TGTGCCAGCAGCCACAGGGGGTCGGAGACCCAGTACTTC. Amino acid sequence: CASSHRGSETQYF.

This clone appeared a single time. The chain combines TRBV27 with TRBJ2-7; weak D call: TRBD1 (6 bases). V lost 8 bases, J lost 0 bases, and 20 bases lay in between. This CDR3 spans 16 amino acids. CDR1 is MNHEY, CDR2 SMNVEV, per germline (reference sequence). CDR3 bases: TGTGCCAGCGAAAAACTCAGGGGACCCCGCTCCTACGAGCAGTACTTC. Translation gives CASEKLRGPRSYEQYF.

The chain employs TRBV6-6 and TRBJ1-4; TRBD1 aligns across 10 bases. CDR1 and CDR2 from the germline V gene are MNHNY and SVGAGI (reference sequence). This CDR3 is 14 amino acids long. Trimming at V came to 6 bases and at J to 7 bases, leaving 5 bases not matched to a gene. CDR3 protein: CASRIRDRGEKLFF. The CDR3 DNA is TGTGCCAGCAGGATCCGGGACAGGGGTGAAAAACTGTTTTTT.

The chain employs TRBV6-5 and TRBJ2-7, with 7 bases fitting TRBD1. V shed 7 bases, J shed 6 bases, and the junction held 12 bases outside the gene matches. Germline loops: CDR1 MNHEY, CDR2 SVGAGI. This CDR3 is built from 14 residues. CDR3 residues: CASTPRTGTSEQYF. CDR3 sequence (DNA): TGTGCCAGCACCCCTCGGACAGGCACGTCCGAGCAGTACTTC.

The chain uses TRBV5-5 and TRBJ1-1; D call uncertain. Trimming cost V 4 bases and J 6 bases, with 16 bases left between them. There are 14 residues in the CDR3. Germline V gene lookup returns CDR1 SGHKS and CDR2 YYEKEE (reference sequence). The CDR3 nucleotides are TGTGCCAGCAGCCTCGGCGGACTGTCTCCTGAAGCTTTCTTT. Its protein is CASSLGGLSPEAFF.

This rearrangement joins TRBV4-2 to TRBJ2-1; the match to TRBD2 covers 10 bases. The length of the CDR3 is 16 residues. J was trimmed by 7 bases and V by 2 bases; bases with no gene match: 8. Germline CDR1 reads LGHNA; CDR2 reads YNFKEQ. The CDR3 DNA is TGTGCCAGCAGCCAACGAAGCGGGGGGGTGGGAAATGAGCAGTTCTTC. Protein sequence: CASSQRSGGVGNEQFF.

This clone appeared many times. The chain couples TRBV20-1 to TRBJ2-7; D might be TRBD2 (5 bases). Looked up from germline, CDR1 is DFQATT and CDR2 is SNEGSKA (reference sequence). Trimming took 3 bases from V and 1 from J, leaving 10 bases between them. This CDR3 is 13 amino acids long. The CDR3 protein is CSASPGISYEQYF. CDR3 DNA: TGCAGTGCTAGTCCCGGGATTTCCTACGAGCAGTACTTC.

This sequence joins TRBV25-1 and TRBJ1-1, with D unresolved. Germline V gene sequence: CDR1 MGHDK, CDR2 SYGVNS. Trimming cost V 4 bases and J 2 bases, with 11 bases left between them. The CDR3 sequence is 14 residues long. CDR3 sequence: CASSGWSGNTEAFF. Here the CDR3 DNA reads TGTGCCAGCAGTGGTTGGAGCGGTAACACTGAAGCTTTCTTT. The entire variable domain, with the rest obtained from reference TRBV25-1 and TRBJ1-1, is as follows: EADIYQTPRYLVIGTGKKITLECSQTMGHDKMYWYQQDPGMELHLIHYSYGVNSTEKGDLSSESTVSRIRTEHFPLTLESARPSHTSQYLCASSGWSGNTEAFFGQGTRLTVV.

This chain links TRBV3-1 (or the pseudogene TRBV3-2) with TRBJ2-7; 16 bases agree with TRBD2. The CDR3 has 18 amino acids. J was trimmed by 0 bases and V by 4 bases; bases with no gene match: 6. The germline V gene encodes CDR1 LGHDT and CDR2 YNNKEL (reference sequence). The DNA for the CDR3 is TGTGCCAGCAGCCGGGGACTAGCGGGGGGGAGAAGCTCCTACGAGCAGTACTTC. Amino acid sequence: CASSRGLAGGRSSYEQYF.

The J gene is TRBJ1-6, the V gene TRBV3-1 (or the pseudogene TRBV3-2); 8 nucleotides agree with TRBD1. The CDR3 is made up of 13 amino acids. The germline gives CDR1 LGHDT, CDR2 YNNKEL (reference sequence). Trimming removed 5 bases from V and 8 bases from J; junction bases left unmatched: 2. The CDR3 nucleotides read TGTGCCAGCAGCTCGGACAGGGATTCACCCCTCCACTTT. Residues: CASSSDRDSPLHF.

The chain carries TRBV11-2 and TRBJ1-5; D gene uncertain. The V end lost 1 base, the J end lost 4 bases, and 11 bases lay between the germline ends. Looked up from germline, CDR1 is SGHAT and CDR2 is FQNNGV. This CDR3 is 15 amino acids long. This CDR3 is CASSLAPGVNQPQHF. For the CDR3, the DNA is TGTGCCAGCAGCTTAGCACCTGGAGTAAATCAGCCCCAGCATTTT.

The rearrangement uses TRBV4-1 and TRBJ1-5; a weak D match, TRBD1 (6 bases). The germline V gene encodes CDR1 MGHRA and CDR2 YSYEKL. V shed 1 base and J shed 7 bases, with 11 bases lying between them. The CDR3 sequence is 14 residues long. CDR3 loop: CASSQAGDGQPQHF. CDR3 nucleotide sequence: TGCGCCAGCAGCCAAGCAGGGGATGGGCAGCCCCAGCATTTT.

This chain joins TRBV16 and TRBJ1-4, with 7 nucleotides matching TRBD1. CDR1 is KGHSY and CDR2 is FQNENV in the germline V gene. The J segment lost 7 bases and the V segment lost 8 bases, leaving 7 bases of the junction unmatched. The CDR3 length is 13 residues. The CDR3 nucleotides read TGTGCCAGCCGGATCAGGACAGGTGAAAAACTGTTTTTT. Translated, it gives CASRIRTGEKLFF.

The V and J genes are TRBV5-1 and TRBJ2-1; no firm D call. Germline CDR1 reads SGHRS; CDR2 reads YFSETQ. The CDR3 has 16 amino acids. Deletions cut 0 bases from V and 16 bases from J, with 26 bases between. CDR3: CASSLDIVLVFLRSFF. The CDR3 DNA follows: TGCGCCAGCAGCTTGGATATCGTATTAGTATTCCTTCGTTCCTTCTTC.

V is TRBV25-1 and J is TRBJ2-5; 9 bases align to TRBD1. J lost 5 bases, V lost 6 bases, and 7 bases had no gene match. CDR1 and CDR2 from the germline V gene are MGHDK and SYGVNS. This CDR3 contains 14 residues. The CDR3 nucleotides are TGTGCCAGCAGCACTCACAGGGGGCTGGAGACCCAGTACTTC. Amino acid sequence: CASSTHRGLETQYF.

The rearrangement links TRBV19 to TRBJ1-2; D not resolved. Germline V CDR1 and CDR2: LNHDA, SQIVND (reference sequence). Between the trimmed V and J ends, which lost 3 bases and 0 bases, there was a span of 11 bases. CDR3 length: 15 amino acids. The CDR3 protein is CASSIAQAANYGYTF. As DNA, the CDR3 is TGTGCCAGTAGTATCGCGCAGGCTGCTAACTATGGCTACACCTTC.